This entry concerns a single T cell receptor (beta chain). Its antigen is not identified. The sample is drawn from a study of T cell responses to AZD1222 COVID-19 vaccine. As for the study in general: Pooling covered second doses at about 4 or about 12 weeks. General observations from the study: Spike-specific TCR breadth and depth both grew after two AZD1222 doses. Only after the peak T cell response were repertoires sampled. Recipients of AZD1222 seropositive at baseline numbered only five or six.

The protocol was immunoSEQ multiplex PCR, while the TCRdb copy is restricted to in-frame clones and leaves out a portion. The data hold 150,000 or so clones, with 80% to 90% observed a single time. Trimming took 3 bases from V and 1 from J; bases not matched to a gene: 9. The CDR3 runs 18 residues. The V gene's germline CDR1 is SGHNT and CDR2 YYREEE (reference sequence). V is TRBV5-4 and J is TRBJ2-7; TRBD2 matches at 14 bases. This TCR was sampled from an adult in good health. Sequenced here: peripheral blood, sampled on day 0 of AZD1222 vaccination. CDR3 sequence (DNA): TGTGCCAGCAGCTCGGGACTAGCGGGAGACGGGGGGTCCTACGAGCAGTACTTC. Translated, it gives CASSSGLAGDGGSYEQYF.